The 20 T cell receptor beta chains given below trace back to one sample, sequenced in a study of blood T cell repertoires in COVID-19. Measured with immunoSEQ multiplex PCR; TCRdb has only the in-frame clones, and not every one. The table lists about 68,000 clones, approximately 93% of them singletons. Sequenced input: peripheral blood. The origin of the receptors is a man over 45 with COVID-19, enrolled during active disease.

As for this clone: The conserved final phenylalanine or tryptophan is absent from the CDR3, which likely points to a read error. The DNA is omitted, as the CDR3 cannot be located on it reliably, and the CDR3 follows TCRdb's listing. This sequence joins TRBV12-3 or TRBV12-4 and TRBJ2-7; TRBD1 was called by the table and not checked on the DNA. The CDR3 comprises 11 residues, both ends counted. The CDR3 reads CASSRTGSKVL.

The genes are TRBV4-2 and TRBJ2-3, with 11 bases fitting TRBD2. Unmatched junction bases numbered 5, after V lost 4 bases and J lost 2 bases. Germline loops: CDR1 LGHNA, CDR2 YNFKEQ. The length of the CDR3 is 16 residues. The CDR3 DNA follows: TGTGCCAGCAGCCCCCTAGCGGGAGGTTCCACAGATACGCAGTATTTT. This codes for CASSPLAGGSTDTQYF.

This clone appeared once. The chain carries TRBV7-3 and TRBJ2-1; possibly TRBD2 for D (6 bases). Germline V gene data show CDR1 as SGHTA and CDR2 as FQGTGA. Trimming left V 1 base short and J 3 bases short, with 16 bases between. The CDR3 extends over 17 amino acids. In nucleotides, the CDR3 is TGTGCCAGCAGCTTAAGGCCCCCCGGGAGCGTCTACAATGAGCAGTTCTTC. Translated, it gives CASSLRPPGSVYNEQFF.

The genes are TRBV9 and TRBJ2-6; no reliable D call. Between the trimmed V and J ends, which lost 3 bases and 4 bases, there was a span of 11 bases. The germline V gene encodes CDR1 SGDLS and CDR2 YYNGEE. The CDR3 is 15 amino acids. The CDR3 DNA reads TGTGCCAGCAGCGCTCTAGTGTGGGGGGCCAACGTCCTGACTTTC. This encodes CASSALVWGANVLTF.

The chain links TRBV28 to TRBJ1-1, with D uncertain. CDR3 length: 13 residues. Trimming cost V 5 bases and J 3 bases, with 10 bases left between them. From germline, CDR1 is MDHEN and CDR2 SYDVKM. The CDR3 DNA is TGTGCCAGCAGTGAACAGAGAGACACTGAAGCTTTCTTT. Translation gives CASSEQRDTEAFF.

This chain links TRBV5-1 with TRBJ2-1, with a tentative D call TRBD2 (6 bases). The CDR3 is 15 amino acids. V was cut by 0 bases and J by 12 bases, with 19 bases left in between. Germline loops: CDR1 SGHRS, CDR2 YFSETQ. DNA for the CDR3: TGCGCCAGCAGCTTGGTCGTAGCGGAGCCCGGACGGCAGTTCTTC. Translation gives CASSLVVAEPGRQFF.

This chain links TRBV25-1 with TRBJ1-4; 7 bases line up with TRBD1. The J segment lost 2 bases and the V segment lost 2 bases, leaving 2 bases of the junction unmatched. This CDR3 contains 15 residues. The V gene's germline CDR1 is MGHDK and CDR2 SYGVNS. This chain's CDR3 is CASSERGRTNEKLFF. The CDR3, as DNA: TGTGCCAGCAGTGAAAGGGGGCGGACTAATGAAAAACTGTTTTTT.

This clone was observed once. The chain couples TRBV7-3 to TRBJ1-1; D is perhaps TRBD1 (6 bases). From germline, CDR1 is SGHTA and CDR2 FQGTGA. V lost 2 bases, J lost 1 base, and 8 bases lay in between. The CDR3 extends over 14 amino acids. The CDR3 loop is CASSLEGQNTEAFF. In DNA, the CDR3 is TGTGCCAGCAGCTTAGAGGGACAGAACACTGAAGCTTTCTTT. Drawing the rest from reference TRBV7-3 and TRBJ1-1, the complete variable domain is GAGVSQTPSNKVTEKGKYVELRCDPISGHTALYWYRQSLGQGPEFLIYFQGTGAADDSGLPNDRFFAVRPEGSVSTLKIQRTERGDSAVYLCASSLEGQNTEAFFGQGTRLTVV.

The genes are TRBV3-1 (or the pseudogene TRBV3-2) and TRBJ2-5; D possibly corresponds to TRBD2 (6 bases). The germline V and J ends were trimmed by 4 bases and 2 bases, with 11 bases remaining between them. This CDR3 is 14 amino acids long. Germline CDR1 reads LGHDT; CDR2 reads YNNKEL (reference sequence). The CDR3 DNA reads as TGTGCCAGCAGCCCCTCCGGGGGACAAGAGACCCAGTACTTC. Translated, it gives CASSPSGGQETQYF.

The chain employs TRBV6-1 and TRBJ2-1; weak D call: TRBD2 (7 bases). CDR1 MNHNS and CDR2 SASEGT come from the germline V gene. This CDR3 region has 18 residues. V lost 1 base and J 6 bases, leaving 22 bases between the germline ends. The CDR3 coding sequence is TGTGCCAGCAGTGAAGTAGGGGGGAGGGGGATTACGAGCAATGAGCAGTTCTTC. Its translation: CASSEVGGRGITSNEQFF.

This sequence joins TRBV12-2 and TRBJ2-7; the D segment call TRBD2 is taken from the table without a DNA check. TRBV12-2 has pseudogene status. This CDR3 has 16 amino acids. Here the CDR3 reads CASRLAGAKTTYEQYF. The CDR3 nucleotides are TGTGCAAGTCGCTTAGCGGGAGCCAAAACTACCTACGAGCAGTACTTC.

This chain uses TRBV9 with TRBJ2-3; 9 nucleotides align to TRBD2. The CDR3 loop spans 15 amino acids. V trimming: 0 bases; J trimming: 3 bases; junction bases outside the gene matches: 2. Germline V gene sequence: CDR1 SGDLS, CDR2 YYNGEE. The DNA for the CDR3 is TGTGCCAGCAGCGTAGAAGCGGGAGGAACAGATACGCAGTATTTT. Encoded protein: CASSVEAGGTDTQYF.

V usage is TRBV27 and J usage is TRBJ2-7, with 10 bases identical to TRBD1. The V segment lost 5 bases and the J segment 3 bases; nucleotides outside the gene matches: 28. There are 22 residues in the CDR3. CDR1 is MNHEY and CDR2 is SMNVEV in the germline V gene (reference sequence). The CDR3 coding sequence is TGTGCCAGCAGTGCTAATGGGACAGGGGATAGACTAGATGCTCCTTTCTTCTACGAGCAGTACGTC. Translated, it gives CASSANGTGDRLDAPFFYEQYV.

Concerning this clone: Other DNA sequences from this sample encode an identical CDR3 as well. The chain has TRBV5-1 and TRBJ2-5; 7 bases are a match to TRBD2. This CDR3 region has 14 residues. J lost 5 bases, V lost 0 bases, and 4 bases had no gene match. Germline CDR1 SGHRS, CDR2 YFSETQ. In DNA form, the CDR3 reads TGCGCCAGCAGCTTGGGTCAGGGAGGGGAGACCCAGTACTTC. Protein: CASSLGQGGETQYF.

The V and J genes are TRBV3-1 (or the pseudogene TRBV3-2) and TRBJ1-1; unclear D gene. Germline CDR1 and CDR2: LGHDT and YNNKEL (reference sequence). This CDR3 is 13 amino acids long. Trimming removed 4 bases at V and 0 bases at J, with 6 bases between. CDR3 protein: CASSLQMNTEAFF. CDR3 DNA sequence: TGTGCCAGCAGCCTCCAGATGAACACTGAAGCTTTCTTT.

The V gene is TRBV9, the J gene TRBJ2-3; D is possibly TRBD2 (6 bases). From germline, CDR1 is SGDLS and CDR2 YYNGEE. V dropped 0 bases and J dropped 2 bases, with 10 bases sitting between them. The CDR3 is 15 amino acids. As DNA, the CDR3 is TGTGCCAGCAGCGTAGCGGGAGATTTCACAGATACGCAGTATTTT. As protein: CASSVAGDFTDTQYF.

The rearrangement joins TRBV5-1 to TRBJ2-3; TRBD2 matches at 11 bases. The CDR3 loop spans 16 amino acids. Germline V CDR1 and CDR2: SGHRS, YFSETQ. After removal of 4 bases from V and 3 bases from J, the junction contained 7 bases not matched to a gene. The CDR3 is CASSGGTSGITDTQYF. CDR3 nucleotide sequence: TGCGCCAGCAGCGGTGGGACTAGCGGTATTACAGATACGCAGTATTTT.

The rearrangement uses TRBV5-1 and TRBJ2-5; TRBD2 matches at 14 bases. The CDR3 sequence is 17 residues long. CDR1 and CDR2 from the germline V gene are SGHRS and YFSETQ. The V and J ends lost 4 bases and 0 bases, in that order; junction bases with no gene match: 5. CDR3 in DNA: TGCGCCAGCAGCACCGGACTAGCGGGAGGTAACCAAGAGACCCAGTACTTC. This codes for CASSTGLAGGNQETQYF.

The chain couples TRBV28 to TRBJ2-6, with D perhaps TRBD1 (6 bases). CDR1 is MDHEN, CDR2 SYDVKM, per germline. The CDR3 is 17 residues long. The germline V and J ends were trimmed by 7 bases and 0 bases, with 16 bases remaining between them. DNA for the CDR3: TGTGCCAGCACTAGAGTGACAGGTGTCTCTGGGGCCAACGTCCTGACTTTC. Translation: CASTRVTGVSGANVLTF. Based on the CDR3 plus reference TRBV28 and TRBJ2-6, the full variable domain is DVKVTQSSRYLVKRTGEKVFLECVQDMDHENMFWYRQDPGLGLRLIYFSYDVKMKEKGDIPEGYSVSREKKERFSLILESASTNQTSMYLCASTRVTGVSGANVLTFGAGSRLTVL.

This sequence joins TRBV28 and TRBJ1-2; the match to TRBD1 covers 7 bases. This CDR3 comprises 15 residues. With 5 bases clipped from V and 3 bases from J, the junction kept 9 bases outside the gene matches. Germline values: CDR1 MDHEN, CDR2 SYDVKM. CDR3 loop: CASSEPRQGYYGYTF. For the CDR3, the DNA is TGTGCCAGCAGTGAACCCCGACAGGGTTACTATGGCTACACCTTC.